This T cell receptor (beta chain) derives from a study of blood T cell repertoires in COVID-19. Study summary: Italy, Spain and the United States were the sources of the convalescent and acute COVID-19 samples. PBMCs, B-cell-depleted T cells, or T cells were the source of the cDNA or gDNA that made up the material.

V was clipped by 1 base and J by 1 base; unmatched bases: 9. Germline loops: CDR1 LNHNV, CDR2 YYDKDF (reference sequence). The CDR3 runs 17 residues. TCRdb keeps only in-frame clones here, not all; method: immunoSEQ multiplex PCR. The sample shows some 120,000 clones, 75% to 95% of them seen only once. The material sequenced was peripheral blood. The rearrangement links TRBV15 to TRBJ1-2, with TRBD1 matching over 7 bases. The sequence derives from a human donor with active COVID-19. The donor label of this sample is uncertain. This chain's CDR3 is CATSRARRGQGNYGYTF. As DNA, the CDR3 is TGTGCCACCAGCAGAGCCCGAAGGGGGCAGGGTAACTATGGCTACACCTTC.